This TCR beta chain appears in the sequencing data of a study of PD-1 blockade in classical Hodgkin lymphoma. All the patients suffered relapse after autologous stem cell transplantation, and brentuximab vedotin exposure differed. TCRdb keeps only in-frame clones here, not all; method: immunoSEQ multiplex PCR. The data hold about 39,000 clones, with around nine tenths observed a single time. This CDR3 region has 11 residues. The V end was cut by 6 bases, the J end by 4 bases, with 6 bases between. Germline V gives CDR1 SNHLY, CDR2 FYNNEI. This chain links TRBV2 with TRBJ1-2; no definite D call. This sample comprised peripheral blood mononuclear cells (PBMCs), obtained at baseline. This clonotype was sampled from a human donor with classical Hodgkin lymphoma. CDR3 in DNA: TGTGCCAGCAGGGCCCGCTATGGCTACACCTTC. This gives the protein CASRARYGYTF.